These T cell receptor beta chains were read from a single sample in a study of cytomegalovirus exposure and HLA in healthy donors. Some clones are missing from TCRdb's copy, which holds only in-frame ones; the method was immunoSEQ multiplex PCR. The sample records 55,000 to 70,000 clones, more than 70% being singletons. The sequenced sample consisted of PBMCs. The origin of the receptors is a male donor in good health and CMV-seronegative. CDR3s include the opening cysteine and the closing phenylalanine or tryptophan. A D gene is named only where the DNA matches it firmly. Clone sizes are given selectively: once, few, many, or a class where the clone is expanded.

clone size	V gene	J gene	D gene	CDR3 DNA	CDR3 protein
.	TRBV19	TRBJ2-2	TRBD2	TGTGCCAGTAGTCGATGGACTAGCGGGGATAACACCGGGGAGCTGTTTTTT	CASSRWTSGDNTGELFF
.	TRBV11-3	TRBJ2-1	TRBD2	TGTGCCAGCAGCGCAAGACTAGCGGGGGGAGAGCAGTTCTTC	CASSARLAGGEQFF
once	TRBV18	TRBJ1-5	.	TGTGCCAGCTCACCCCGGCAGACAGGCAATCAGCCCCAGCATTTT	CASSPRQTGNQPQHF
.	TRBV6-4	TRBJ1-1	TRBD1	TGTGCCAGCAGAGAGACAGGGCGGGACACTGAAGCTTTCTTT	CASRETGRDTEAFF
.	TRBV9	TRBJ1-2	.	TGTGCCAGCAGCGTGGACAGCAACTATGGCTACACCTTC	CASSVDSNYGYTF
once	TRBV30	TRBJ1-4	.	TGTGCCTGGAGTGTTAGAGCGTCTGAAAAACTGTTTTTT	CAWSVRASEKLFF
once	TRBV2	TRBJ1-2	TRBD1	TGTGCCAGCAGAGAGGGGGCTGACTATGGCTACACCTTC	CASREGADYGYTF
.	TRBV7-9	TRBJ2-5	TRBD2	TGTGCCAGCAGCCGGGCCCTCCCCGGGGGGATAGAGACCCAGTACTTC	CASSRALPGGIETQYF
.	TRBV19	TRBJ1-4	.	TGTGCCAGTAGACGGGATATGGGGGAAAAACTGTTTTTT	CASRRDMGEKLFF
few	TRBV4-3	TRBJ2-5	.	TGCGCCAGCAGCCAAGGATGGGAGCTCCAAGAGACCCAGTACTTC	CASSQGWELQETQYF
.	TRBV6-1	TRBJ2-1	.	TGTGCCAGCAGGACAGCTATGGGTCCCTACAATGAGCAGTTCTTC	CASRTAMGPYNEQFF
.	TRBV7-2	TRBJ1-2	.	TGTGCCAGCAGCTTAGATGGGGGGAGGGATGGCTACACCTTC	CASSLDGGRDGYTF
.	TRBV6-6	TRBJ1-3	.	TGTGCCAGCAGGGGCAGGGAGGTAAACACCATATATTTT	CASRGREVNTIYF
.	TRBV6-1	TRBJ2-7	.	TGTGCCAGCAGTGATTCACAGGGAGACGAGCAGTACTTC	CASSDSQGDEQYF
.	TRBV15	TRBJ1-4	TRBD1	TGTGCCACCAGCAGATGGGGACAGGGAGACAGTGAAAAACTGTTTTTT	CATSRWGQGDSEKLFF
.	TRBV7-3	TRBJ2-3	TRBD2	TGTGCCAGCAGCTCCCAAGGAGTAGCGGGGGGGCGAAATACGCAGTATTTT	CASSSQGVAGGRNTQYF
.	TRBV7-2	TRBJ2-3	.	TGTGCCAGCAGCTCGGCTTGGGGGGTCGCGGATACGCAGTATTTT	CASSSAWGVADTQYF
few	TRBV4-2	TRBJ2-5	.	TGTGCCAGCAGCCAAGATCGTGGGGGGGCGGGAGAGACCCAGTACTTC	CASSQDRGGAGETQYF
once	TRBV7-2	TRBJ1-2	.	TGTGCCAGCAGCCTCGACTTTTTTCGCGGCTACACCTTC	CASSLDFFRGYTF
.	TRBV19	TRBJ2-2	.	TGTGCCAGTAGCCAACTAGGCGGGGAGCTGTTTTTT	CASSQLGGELFF
.	TRBV19	TRBJ2-6	.	TGTGCCAGTAGTAGCAGGGTGATCTCTGGGGCCAACGTCCTGACTTTC	CASSSRVISGANVLTF
few	TRBV4-2	TRBJ2-1	TRBD2	TGTGCCAGCGGGACCACTAGCGGGGGGGCTTCCTACAATGAGCAGTTCTTC	CASGTTSGGASYNEQFF
.	TRBV4-1	TRBJ2-3	TRBD2	TGCGCCAGCAGCCAAACTAGCGGGGTTTTTTCAGATACGCAGTATTTT	CASSQTSGVFSDTQYF
.	TRBV5-1	TRBJ2-1	TRBD2	TGCGCCAGCAGCCTAGTAGCGGGGGGACACAATGAGCAGTTCTTC	CASSLVAGGHNEQFF
few	TRBV30	TRBJ1-2	.	TGTGCCTGGAGTGTACTCGACGGGGGCTACACCTTC	CAWSVLDGGYTF
once	TRBV7-9	TRBJ1-6	TRBD1	TGTGCCAGCAGCCCGGGACAGACTAATTCACCCCTCCACTTT	CASSPGQTNSPLHF
.	TRBV7-3	TRBJ1-2	TRBD1	TGTGCCAGCAGCCAGGGGGCAGGGAACTATGGCTACACCTTC	CASSQGAGNYGYTF